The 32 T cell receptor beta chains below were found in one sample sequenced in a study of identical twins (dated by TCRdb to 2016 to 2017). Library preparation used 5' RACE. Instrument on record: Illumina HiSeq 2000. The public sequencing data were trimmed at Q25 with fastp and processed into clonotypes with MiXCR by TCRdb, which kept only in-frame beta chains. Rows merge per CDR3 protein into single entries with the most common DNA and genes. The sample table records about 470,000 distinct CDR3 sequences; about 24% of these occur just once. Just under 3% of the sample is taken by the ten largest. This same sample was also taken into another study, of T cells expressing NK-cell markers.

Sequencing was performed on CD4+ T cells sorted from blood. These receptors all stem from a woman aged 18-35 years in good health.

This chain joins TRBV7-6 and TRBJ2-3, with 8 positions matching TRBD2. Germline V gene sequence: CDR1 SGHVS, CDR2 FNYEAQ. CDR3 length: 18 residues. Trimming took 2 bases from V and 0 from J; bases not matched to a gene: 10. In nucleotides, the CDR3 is TGTGCCAGCAGCTTACCCCCAGCGGGGGCCACTAGCACAGATACGCAGTATTTT. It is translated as CASSLPPAGATSTDTQYF.

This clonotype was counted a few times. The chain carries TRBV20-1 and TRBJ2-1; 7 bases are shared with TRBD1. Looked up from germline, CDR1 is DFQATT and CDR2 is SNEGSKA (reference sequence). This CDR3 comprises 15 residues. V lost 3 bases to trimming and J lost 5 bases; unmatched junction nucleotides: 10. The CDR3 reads CSASSPGQYHNEQFF. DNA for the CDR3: TGCAGTGCTAGTTCCCCGGGACAGTATCACAATGAGCAGTTCTTC.

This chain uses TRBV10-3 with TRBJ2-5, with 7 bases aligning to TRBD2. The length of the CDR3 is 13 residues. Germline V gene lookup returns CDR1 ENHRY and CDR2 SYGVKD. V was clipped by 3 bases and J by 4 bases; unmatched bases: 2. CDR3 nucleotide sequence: TGTGCCATCAGTGACGGCGGGAGAGAGACCCAGTACTTC. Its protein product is CAISDGGRETQYF.

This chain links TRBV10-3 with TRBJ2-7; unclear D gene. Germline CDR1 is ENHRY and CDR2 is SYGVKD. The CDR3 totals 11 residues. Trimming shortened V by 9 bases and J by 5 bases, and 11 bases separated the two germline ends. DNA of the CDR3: TGTGCCATAACCAATGGGGACGAGCAGTACTTC. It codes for CAITNGDEQYF.

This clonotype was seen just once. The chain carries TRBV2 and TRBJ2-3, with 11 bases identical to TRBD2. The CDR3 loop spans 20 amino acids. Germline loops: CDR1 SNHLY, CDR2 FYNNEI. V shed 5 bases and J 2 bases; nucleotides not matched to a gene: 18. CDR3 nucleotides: TGTGCCAGCAGTCCCCTGGTGACTAGCGGGACAGCCGGGAACACAGATACGCAGTATTTT. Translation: CASSPLVTSGTAGNTDTQYF.

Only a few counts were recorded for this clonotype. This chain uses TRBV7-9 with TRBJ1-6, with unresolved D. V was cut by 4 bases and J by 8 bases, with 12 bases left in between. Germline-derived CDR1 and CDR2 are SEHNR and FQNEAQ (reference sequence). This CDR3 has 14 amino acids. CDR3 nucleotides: TGTGCCAGCAGCTACGGAACAGTGTATTCACCCCTCCACTTT. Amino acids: CASSYGTVYSPLHF.

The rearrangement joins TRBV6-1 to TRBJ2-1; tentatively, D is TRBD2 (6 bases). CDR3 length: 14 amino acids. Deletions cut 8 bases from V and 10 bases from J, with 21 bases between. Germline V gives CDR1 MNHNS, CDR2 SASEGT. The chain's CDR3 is CASEAAGLWEEQFF. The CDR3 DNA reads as TGTGCCAGCGAAGCGGCGGGGCTGTGGGAGGAGCAGTTCTTC.

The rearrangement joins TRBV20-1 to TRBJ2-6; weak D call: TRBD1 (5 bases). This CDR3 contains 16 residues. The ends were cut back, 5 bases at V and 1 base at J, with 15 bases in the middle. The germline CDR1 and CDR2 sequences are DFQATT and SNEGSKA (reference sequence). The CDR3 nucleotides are TGCAGTGCTCGACAGACTGGTAATTCTGGGGCCAACGTCCTGACTTTC. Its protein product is CSARQTGNSGANVLTF.

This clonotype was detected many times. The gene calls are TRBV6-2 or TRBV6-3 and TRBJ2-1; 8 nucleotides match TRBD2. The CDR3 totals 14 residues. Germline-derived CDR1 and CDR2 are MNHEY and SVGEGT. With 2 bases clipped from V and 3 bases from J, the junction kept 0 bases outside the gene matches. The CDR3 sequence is CASSYGTSYNEQFF. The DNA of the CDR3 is TGTGCCAGCAGTTACGGGACTAGCTACAATGAGCAGTTCTTC.

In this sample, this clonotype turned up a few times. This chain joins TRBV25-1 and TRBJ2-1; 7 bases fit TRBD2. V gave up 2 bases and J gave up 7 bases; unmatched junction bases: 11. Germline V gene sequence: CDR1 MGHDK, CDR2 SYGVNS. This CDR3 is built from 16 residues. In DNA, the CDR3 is TGTGCCAGCAGTGAAAGTGGGGGGAGGGCCTCGAATGAGCAGTTCTTC. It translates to CASSESGGRASNEQFF.

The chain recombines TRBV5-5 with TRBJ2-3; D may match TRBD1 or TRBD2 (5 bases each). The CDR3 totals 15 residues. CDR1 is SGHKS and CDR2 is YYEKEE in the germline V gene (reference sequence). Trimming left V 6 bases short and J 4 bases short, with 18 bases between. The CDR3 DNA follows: TGTGCCAGCACCTTTTTTGGGGGTAGCCCAGATACGCAGTATTTT. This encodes CASTFFGGSPDTQYF.

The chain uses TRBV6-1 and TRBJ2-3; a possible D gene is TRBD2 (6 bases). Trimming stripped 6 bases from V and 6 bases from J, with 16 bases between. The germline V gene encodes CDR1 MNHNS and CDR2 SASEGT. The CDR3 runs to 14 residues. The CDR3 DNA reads TGTGCCAGCAGCACCGGCGGGGTCTTGGATACGCAGTATTTT. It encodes CASSTGGVLDTQYF.

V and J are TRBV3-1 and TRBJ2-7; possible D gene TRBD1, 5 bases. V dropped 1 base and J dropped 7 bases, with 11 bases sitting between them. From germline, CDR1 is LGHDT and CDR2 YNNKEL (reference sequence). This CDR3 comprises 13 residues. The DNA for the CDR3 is TGTGCCAGCAGCCAAGTTCTAAGGACAGAGCAGTACTTC. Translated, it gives CASSQVLRTEQYF.

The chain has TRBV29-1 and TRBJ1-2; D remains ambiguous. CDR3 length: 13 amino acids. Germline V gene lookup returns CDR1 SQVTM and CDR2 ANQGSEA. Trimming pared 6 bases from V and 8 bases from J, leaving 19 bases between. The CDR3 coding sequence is TGCAGCGTAGTCCAACCGGGTCTATGGGGCTACACCTTC. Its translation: CSVVQPGLWGYTF.

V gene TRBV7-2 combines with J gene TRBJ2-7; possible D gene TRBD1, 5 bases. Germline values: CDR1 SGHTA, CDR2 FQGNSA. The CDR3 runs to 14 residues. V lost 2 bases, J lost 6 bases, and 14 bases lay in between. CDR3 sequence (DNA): TGTGCCAGCAGCTTAAAAGTTTGGGGCGGCGAGCAGTACTTC. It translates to CASSLKVWGGEQYF.

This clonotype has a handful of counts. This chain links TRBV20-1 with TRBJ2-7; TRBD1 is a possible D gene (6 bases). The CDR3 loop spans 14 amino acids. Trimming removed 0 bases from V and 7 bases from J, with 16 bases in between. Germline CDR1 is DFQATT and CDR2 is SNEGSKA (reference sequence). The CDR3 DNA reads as TGCAGTGCTAGAGATGCTGGGGGCCTGGGAGAGCAGTACTTC. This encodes CSARDAGGLGEQYF.

The CDR3 reads CASSPTGYRNEEAFF. The CDR3 nucleotides are TGTGCCAGCAGCCCTACAGGGTACCGAAATGAAGAAGCTTTCTTT. The chain has TRBV5-8 and TRBJ1-1; the D gene is possibly TRBD1 (6 bases). The V end lost 4 bases, the J end lost 8 bases, and 21 bases lay between the germline ends. Germline CDR1 and CDR2: SGHTS and YDEGEE. The CDR3 runs 15 residues.

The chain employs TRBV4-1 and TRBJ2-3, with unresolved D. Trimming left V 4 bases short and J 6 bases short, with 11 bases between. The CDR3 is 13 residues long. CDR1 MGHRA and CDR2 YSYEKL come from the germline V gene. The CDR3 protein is CASSPRTADTQYF. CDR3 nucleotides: TGCGCCAGCAGCCCTCGGACCGCGGATACGCAGTATTTT.

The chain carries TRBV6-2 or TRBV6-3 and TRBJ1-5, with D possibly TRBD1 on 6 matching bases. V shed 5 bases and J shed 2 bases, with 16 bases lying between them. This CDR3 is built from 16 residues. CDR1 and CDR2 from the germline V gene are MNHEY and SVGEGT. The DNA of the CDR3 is TGTGCCAGCAGTACAGGACAGATTTTGGGCAATCAGCCCCAGCATTTT. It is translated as CASSTGQILGNQPQHF.

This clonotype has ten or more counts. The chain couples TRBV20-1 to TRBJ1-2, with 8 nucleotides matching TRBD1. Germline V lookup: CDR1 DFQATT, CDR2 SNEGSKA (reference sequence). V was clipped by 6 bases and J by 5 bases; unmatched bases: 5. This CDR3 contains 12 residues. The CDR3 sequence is CSAPDRAYGYTF. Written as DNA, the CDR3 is TGCAGTGCGCCGGACAGGGCTTATGGCTACACCTTC.

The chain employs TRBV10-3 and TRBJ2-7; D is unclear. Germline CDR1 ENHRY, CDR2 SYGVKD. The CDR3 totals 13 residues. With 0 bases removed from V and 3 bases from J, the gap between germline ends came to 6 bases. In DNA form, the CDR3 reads TGTGCCATCAGTGAGTCAGGAAGCTACGAGCAGTACTTC. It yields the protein CAISESGSYEQYF.

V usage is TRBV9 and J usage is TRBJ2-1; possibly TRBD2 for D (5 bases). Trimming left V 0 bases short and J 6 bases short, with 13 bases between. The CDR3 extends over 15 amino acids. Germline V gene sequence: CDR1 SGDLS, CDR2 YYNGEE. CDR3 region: CASSVADARGNEQFF. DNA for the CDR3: TGTGCCAGCAGCGTAGCTGACGCCCGGGGCAATGAGCAGTTCTTC.

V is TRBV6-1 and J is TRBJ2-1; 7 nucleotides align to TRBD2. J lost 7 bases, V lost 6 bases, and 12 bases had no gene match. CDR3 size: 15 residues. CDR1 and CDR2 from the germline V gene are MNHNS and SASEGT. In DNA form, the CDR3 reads TGTGCCAGCAGGGGGGGGAGGCTTATGTTGAATGAGCAGTTCTTC. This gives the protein CASRGGRLMLNEQFF.

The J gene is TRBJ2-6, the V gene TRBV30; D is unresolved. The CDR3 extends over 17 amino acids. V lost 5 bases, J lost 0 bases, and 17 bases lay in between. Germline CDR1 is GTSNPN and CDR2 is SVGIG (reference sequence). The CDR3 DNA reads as TGTGCCTGGGCTACCGGGTCCCATAACTCTGGGGCCAACGTCCTGACTTTC. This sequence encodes CAWATGSHNSGANVLTF. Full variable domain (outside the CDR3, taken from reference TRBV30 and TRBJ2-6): SQTIHQWPATLVQPVGSPLSLECTVEGTSNPNLYWYRQAAGRGLQLLFYSVGIGQISSEVPQNLSASRPQDRQFILSSKKLLLSDSGFYLCAWATGSHNSGANVLTFGAGSRLTVL.

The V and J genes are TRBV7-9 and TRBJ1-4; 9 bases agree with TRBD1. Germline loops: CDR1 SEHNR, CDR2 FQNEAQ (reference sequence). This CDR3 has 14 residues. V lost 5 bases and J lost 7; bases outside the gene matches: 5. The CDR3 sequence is CASSPQGAAEKLFF. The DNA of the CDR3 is TGTGCCAGCAGCCCACAGGGGGCGGCTGAAAAACTGTTTTTT.

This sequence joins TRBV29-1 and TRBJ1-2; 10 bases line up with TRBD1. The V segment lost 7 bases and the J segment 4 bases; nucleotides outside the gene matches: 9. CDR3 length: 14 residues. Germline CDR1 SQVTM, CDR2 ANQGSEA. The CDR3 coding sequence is TGCAGCGCCGGAGACAGGGGGCTGGTCTATGGCTACACCTTC. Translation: CSAGDRGLVYGYTF. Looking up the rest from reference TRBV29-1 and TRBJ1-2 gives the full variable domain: SAVISQKPSRDICQRGTSLTIQCQVDSQVTMMFWYRQQPGQSLTLIATANQGSEATYESGFVIDKFPISRPNLTFSTLTVSNMSPEDSSIYLCSAGDRGLVYGYTFGSGTRLTVV.

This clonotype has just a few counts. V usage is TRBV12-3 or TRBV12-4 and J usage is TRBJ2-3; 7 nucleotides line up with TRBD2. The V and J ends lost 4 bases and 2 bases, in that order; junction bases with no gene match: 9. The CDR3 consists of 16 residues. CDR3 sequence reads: CASSYGLAGFTDTQYF. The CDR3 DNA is TGTGCCAGCAGTTATGGATTAGCGGGCTTCACAGATACGCAGTATTTT.

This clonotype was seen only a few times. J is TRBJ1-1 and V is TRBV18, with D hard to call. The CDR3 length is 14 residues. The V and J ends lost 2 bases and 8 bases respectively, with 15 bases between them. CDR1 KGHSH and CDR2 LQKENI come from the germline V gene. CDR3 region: CASSPIGPRPEAFF. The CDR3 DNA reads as TGTGCCAGCTCACCAATCGGACCGCGCCCCGAAGCTTTCTTT.

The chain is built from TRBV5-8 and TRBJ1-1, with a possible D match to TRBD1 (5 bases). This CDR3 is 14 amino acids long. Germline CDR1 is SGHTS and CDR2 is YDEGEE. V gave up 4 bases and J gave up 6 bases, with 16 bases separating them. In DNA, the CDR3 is TGTGCCAGCAGCCCCGGGTCGGGAGGGGCTGAAGCTTTCTTT. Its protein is CASSPGSGGAEAFF.

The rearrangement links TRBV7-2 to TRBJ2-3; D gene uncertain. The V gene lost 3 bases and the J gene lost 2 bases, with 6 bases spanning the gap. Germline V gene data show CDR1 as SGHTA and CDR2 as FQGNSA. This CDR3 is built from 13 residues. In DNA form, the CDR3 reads TGTGCCAGCAGCTTCTCCCACACAGATACGCAGTATTTT. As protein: CASSFSHTDTQYF.

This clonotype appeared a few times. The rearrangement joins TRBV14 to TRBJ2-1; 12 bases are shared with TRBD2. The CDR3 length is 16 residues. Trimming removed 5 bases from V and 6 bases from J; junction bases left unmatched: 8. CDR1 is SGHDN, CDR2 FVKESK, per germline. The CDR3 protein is CASSLEGTSGRNEQFF. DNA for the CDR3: TGTGCCAGCAGCTTAGAAGGGACTAGCGGGCGCAATGAGCAGTTCTTC.

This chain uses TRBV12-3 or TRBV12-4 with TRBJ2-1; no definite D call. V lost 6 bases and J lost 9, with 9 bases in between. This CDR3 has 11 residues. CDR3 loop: CASSRTIEQFF. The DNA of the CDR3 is TGTGCCAGCAGCCGAACCATTGAGCAGTTCTTC.